The 23 T cell receptor beta chains listed next were all sequenced from one sample in a study of cytomegalovirus exposure and HLA in healthy donors. Measured with immunoSEQ multiplex PCR; TCRdb has only the in-frame clones, and not every one. The sample holds 130,000 or so clones, about 91% seen once. Sequences were obtained from PBMCs. These receptors were taken from a woman younger than 35 in good health and CMV-seronegative.

This chain connects TRBV5-1 to TRBJ1-4, with D possibly being TRBD1 (5 bases). Per the germline V gene, CDR1 is SGHRS and CDR2 is YFSETQ. The V end was cut by 1 base, the J end by 4 bases, with 20 bases between. The CDR3 length is 18 residues. CDR3 sequence (DNA): TGCGCCAGCAGCTTGCGTGGGGCCCCTCAGGCCTTTAATGAAAAACTGTTTTTT. It specifies CASSLRGAPQAFNEKLFF.

Details on this clone: Distinct nucleotide sequences in the sample also encode this CDR3. V and J are TRBV9 and TRBJ2-7; D not certain. Trimming shortened V by 0 bases and J by 3 bases, and 7 bases separated the two germline ends. The length of the CDR3 is 13 residues. Looked up from germline, CDR1 is SGDLS and CDR2 is YYNGEE. The CDR3 DNA follows: TGTGCCAGCAGCGTAGGTGGCCGCTACGAGCAGTACTTC. Translation: CASSVGGRYEQYF.

J is TRBJ1-1 and V is TRBV19; maybe TRBD1 (5 bases). Trimming shortened V by 7 bases and J by 4 bases, and 16 bases separated the two germline ends. Germline assignment: CDR1 LNHDA and CDR2 SQIVND (reference sequence). This CDR3 region has 14 residues. CDR3 amino acids: CASTTWRGGTEAFF. CDR3 coding DNA: TGTGCCAGTACCACCTGGAGGGGTGGCACTGAAGCTTTCTTT.

The CDR3 protein is CASSQSRGTNTEAFF. Written as DNA, the CDR3 is TGCGCCAGCAGCCAATCCAGGGGCACGAACACTGAAGCTTTCTTT. V gene TRBV4-1 combines with J gene TRBJ1-1; perhaps TRBD1 as D (6 bases). The CDR3 has 15 residues. Trimming took off 2 bases at V and 1 base at J, with 11 bases between the two ends. Germline V lookup: CDR1 MGHRA, CDR2 YSYEKL.

V and J are TRBV6-1 and TRBJ2-2; perhaps TRBD1 as D (6 bases). With 5 bases removed from V and 0 bases from J, the gap between germline ends came to 10 bases. This CDR3 comprises 15 residues. The V gene's germline CDR1 is MNHNS and CDR2 SASEGT. CDR3 bases: TGTGCCAGCAGTCCGGGACACGCGAACACCGGGGAGCTGTTTTTT. It translates to CASSPGHANTGELFF.

This clone was recorded once. The chain employs TRBV5-4 and TRBJ2-1; 10 nucleotides line up with TRBD2. Germline CDR1 SGHNT, CDR2 YYREEE (reference sequence). The CDR3 is 15 residues long. The trim removed 0 bases at V and 5 bases at J, leaving 2 bases unmatched. The CDR3 reads CASSLVSGGNNEQFF. Written as DNA, the CDR3 is TGTGCCAGCAGCTTGGTTAGCGGGGGGAACAATGAGCAGTTCTTC.

The gene calls are TRBV23-1 and TRBJ1-1, with D perhaps matching TRBD1 (6 bases). TRBV23-1 is an ORF; its function is uncertain. V lost 2 bases and J 2 bases, leaving 24 bases between the germline ends. The CDR3 sequence is 19 residues long. CDR3 region: CASSQPRPRHRDVNTEAFF. CDR3 nucleotides: TGCGCCAGCAGTCAACCCCGCCCTCGACACAGGGACGTAAACACTGAAGCTTTCTTT.

The chain recombines TRBV2 with TRBJ1-6; D perhaps matches TRBD1 (5 bases). V lost 4 bases and J lost 10, with 14 bases in between. The CDR3 spans 14 residues. The germline V gene encodes CDR1 SNHLY and CDR2 FYNNEI. The CDR3 sequence: CASSGGGVGSPLHF. The DNA for the CDR3 is TGTGCCAGCAGTGGTGGGGGGGTAGGGTCACCCCTCCACTTT.

The V call is TRBV7-9, the J call TRBJ2-2, with 7 nucleotides matching TRBD2. The CDR3 runs to 15 residues. V dropped 8 bases and J dropped 1; count of bases not matched to a gene: 7. Per the germline V gene, CDR1 is SEHNR and CDR2 is FQNEAQ (reference sequence). The CDR3 region is CASQAGRMNTGELFF. In DNA, the CDR3 is TGTGCCAGCCAAGCGGGAAGAATGAACACCGGGGAGCTGTTTTTT.

This chain links TRBV2 with TRBJ1-6; D ambiguous. Between the trimmed V and J ends, which lost 0 bases and 7 bases, there was a span of 13 bases. Germline assignment: CDR1 SNHLY and CDR2 FYNNEI. This CDR3 has 16 amino acids. CDR3 DNA: TGTGCCAGCAGTGAAGCGCTTTTGAGAAAAAATTCACCCCTCCACTTT. Translation gives CASSEALLRKNSPLHF.

This chain connects TRBV5-1 to TRBJ2-1; D may be TRBD2 (7 bases). Germline CDR1 is SGHRS and CDR2 is YFSETQ. The V gene lost 0 bases and the J gene lost 1 base, with 17 bases spanning the gap. This CDR3 has 18 residues. In nucleotides, the CDR3 is TGCGCCAGCAGCTTGGCCCAGGGAGGGGGTGATTCCTACAATGAGCAGTTCTTC. As protein: CASSLAQGGGDSYNEQFF.

This chain connects TRBV27 to TRBJ1-5, with D unresolved. There are 14 residues in the CDR3. V was cut by 6 bases and J by 1 base, with 10 bases left in between. Germline CDR1 reads MNHEY; CDR2 reads SMNVEV (reference sequence). The DNA of the CDR3 is TGTGCCAGCAGCCTACACGGGAGCAATCAGCCCCAGCATTTT. Translating gives CASSLHGSNQPQHF.

This clone turned up a few times. The chain combines TRBV18 with TRBJ1-5; no definite D call. CDR1 is KGHSH and CDR2 is LQKENI in the germline V gene. V was pared by 3 bases and J by 2 bases, with 14 bases between. The CDR3 contains 16 residues. The CDR3 protein is CASSPGEGAGNQPQHF. The DNA for the CDR3 is TGTGCCAGCTCACCCGGGGAGGGAGCAGGCAATCAGCCCCAGCATTTT.

This sequence joins TRBV25-1 and TRBJ1-1, with a weak D call TRBD1 (6 bases). V was trimmed by 8 bases and J by 3 bases, leaving 19 bases between them. The CDR3 is 15 residues long. CDR1 and CDR2 (germline): MGHDK, SYGVNS. Written as DNA, the CDR3 is TGTGCCAGCGCCAGCGGGGGCGGATGGGACACTGAAGCTTTCTTT. Its translation: CASASGGGWDTEAFF.

The V and J genes are TRBV9 and TRBJ2-2; 7 positions match TRBD1. V trimming: 4 bases; J trimming: 0 bases; junction bases outside the gene matches: 3. The CDR3 loop spans 15 amino acids. CDR1 and CDR2 from the germline V gene are SGDLS and YYNGEE. In nucleotides, the CDR3 is TGTGCCAGCAGCCCTGGGACAGCGAACACCGGGGAGCTGTTTTTT. It is translated as CASSPGTANTGELFF. The whole variable domain, remainder taken from reference TRBV9 and TRBJ2-2, is DSGVTQTPKHLITATGQRVTLRCSPRSGDLSVYWYQQSLDQGLQFLIQYYNGEERAKGNILERFSAQQFPDLHSELNLSSLELGDSALYFCASSPGTANTGELFFGEGSRLTVL.

The rearrangement joins TRBV9 to TRBJ1-4, with TRBD1 matching over 7 bases. The CDR3 runs to 17 residues. The V gene end was trimmed by 4 bases and the J gene end by 0 bases; junction bases not matched to a gene: 9. The germline CDR1 and CDR2 sequences are SGDLS and YYNGEE. CDR3 protein: CASSPGTVRATNEKLFF. For the CDR3, the DNA is TGTGCCAGCAGCCCAGGGACAGTAAGAGCAACTAATGAAAAACTGTTTTTT.

The J gene is TRBJ1-2, the V gene TRBV7-8, with 8 bases matching TRBD1. The CDR3 spans 15 residues. Per the germline V gene, CDR1 is SGHVS and CDR2 is FQNEAQ. Trimming removed 5 bases from V and 4 bases from J; junction bases left unmatched: 9. The CDR3 DNA reads TGTGCCAGCAGCCCTCGACAGGGGTTCAGCTATGGCTACACCTTC. Protein sequence: CASSPRQGFSYGYTF.

This chain links TRBV9 with TRBJ2-3, with 9 bases that match TRBD2. V trimming: 0 bases; J trimming: 5 bases; junction bases outside the gene matches: 10. The V gene's germline CDR1 is SGDLS and CDR2 YYNGEE. This CDR3 has 17 residues. The CDR3 DNA sequence: TGTGCCAGCAGCGTAGTATCTAGCGGGGCTAGTGTAGATACGCAGTATTTT. Translated: CASSVVSSGASVDTQYF.

This clone appeared a single time. The rearrangement links TRBV7-3 to TRBJ1-2; D may be TRBD1 (6 bases). V was clipped by 5 bases and J by 5 bases, with 12 bases between them. This CDR3 spans 13 amino acids. Germline-derived CDR1 and CDR2 are SGHTA and FQGTGA. The CDR3 region is CASSATGLYGYTF. The DNA of the CDR3 is TGTGCCAGCAGCGCAACAGGGTTATATGGCTACACCTTC. The full variable domain, rest sourced from reference TRBV7-3 and TRBJ1-2, is GAGVSQTPSNKVTEKGKYVELRCDPISGHTALYWYRQSLGQGPEFLIYFQGTGAADDSGLPNDRFFAVRPEGSVSTLKIQRTERGDSAVYLCASSATGLYGYTFGSGTRLTVV.

The CDR3 sequence is CASSVTSGGAGLEYEQFF. The CDR3 DNA follows: TGCGCCAGCAGTGTTACTAGCGGGGGGGCCGGGTTAGAATATGAGCAGTTCTTC. V usage is TRBV4-1 and J usage is TRBJ2-1; TRBD2 matches 13 bases. Germline V gene data show CDR1 as MGHRA and CDR2 as YSYEKL. V lost 6 bases to trimming and J lost 8 bases; unmatched junction nucleotides: 16. This CDR3 contains 18 residues.

The CDR3 nucleotides read TGTGCCAGCAGCTCGGCGGCAGGGGGCTACACCTTC. Encoded protein: CASSSAAGGYTF. The V and J genes are TRBV5-6 and TRBJ1-2, with D perhaps TRBD1 (5 bases). Looked up from germline, CDR1 is SGHDT and CDR2 is YYEEEE. Trimming took off 3 bases at V and 8 bases at J, with 11 bases between the two ends. The CDR3 extends over 12 amino acids.

The chain combines TRBV25-1 with TRBJ2-7; D gene ambiguous. The V end lost 1 base, the J end lost 5 bases, and 9 bases lay between the germline ends. The CDR3 runs 13 residues. Germline V lookup: CDR1 MGHDK, CDR2 SYGVNS. CDR3: CASSESPLDEQYF. CDR3 nucleotides: TGTGCCAGCAGTGAATCCCCTCTAGACGAGCAGTACTTC.

This clone was picked up a small number of times. V usage is TRBV7-9 and J usage is TRBJ1-2; 9 positions match TRBD1. The CDR3 contains 17 residues. V lost 1 base to trimming and J lost 5 bases; unmatched junction nucleotides: 11. CDR1 and CDR2 from the germline V gene are SEHNR and FQNEAQ (reference sequence). This CDR3 reads CASSLEGTGGGMYGYTF. DNA of the CDR3: TGTGCCAGCAGCTTAGAGGGCACAGGGGGCGGAATGTATGGCTACACCTTC.